Below, one TCR beta chain is given with its context. What it binds is not known. These data are taken from a study of T-cell memory formation after mild COVID-19. General study points: Whereas later expanders leaned CD4+, clones contracting day 15 to 85 showed a balanced CD4/CD8 makeup. Mainly CM and EM harbored the contracting CD4+ clones; mainly EMRA harbored the CD8+ ones.

Each CDR3 protein is one row after TCRdb ran MiXCR on the 5' RACE reads. The sample carries 110,000 or so distinct CDR3 sequences, about a fifth recorded once. The V and J ends lost 5 bases and 10 bases respectively, with 10 bases between them. The germline V gene has CDR1 KGHDR and CDR2 SFDVKD. The CDR3 totals 11 residues. The chain employs TRBV24-1 and TRBJ1-1; D unresolved. The receptor was isolated from a man younger than 35 who had mild COVID-19 (a few samples of this study predate the infection). Cell type and time point are not known. The sequencing input was PBMCs or a T cell subset sorted from them (not recorded which). The CDR3 reads CATSAEGLAFF. In nucleotides, the CDR3 is TGTGCCACCAGTGCGGAGGGCCTAGCTTTCTTT.